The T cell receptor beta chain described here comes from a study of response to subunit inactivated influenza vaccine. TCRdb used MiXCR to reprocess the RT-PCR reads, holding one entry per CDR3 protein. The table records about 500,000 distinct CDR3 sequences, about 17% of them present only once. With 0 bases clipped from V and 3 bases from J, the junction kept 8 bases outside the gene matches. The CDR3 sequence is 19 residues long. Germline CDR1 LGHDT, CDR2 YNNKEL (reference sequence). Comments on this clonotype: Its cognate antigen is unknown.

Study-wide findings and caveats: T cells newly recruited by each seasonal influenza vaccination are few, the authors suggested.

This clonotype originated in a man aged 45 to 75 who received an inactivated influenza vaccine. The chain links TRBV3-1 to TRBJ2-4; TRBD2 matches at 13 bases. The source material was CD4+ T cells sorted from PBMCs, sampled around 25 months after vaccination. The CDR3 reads CASSQDRSGLAGVKNIQYF. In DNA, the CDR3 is TGTGCCAGCAGCCAAGATCGGAGCGGACTAGCGGGGGTCAAAAACATTCAGTACTTC.